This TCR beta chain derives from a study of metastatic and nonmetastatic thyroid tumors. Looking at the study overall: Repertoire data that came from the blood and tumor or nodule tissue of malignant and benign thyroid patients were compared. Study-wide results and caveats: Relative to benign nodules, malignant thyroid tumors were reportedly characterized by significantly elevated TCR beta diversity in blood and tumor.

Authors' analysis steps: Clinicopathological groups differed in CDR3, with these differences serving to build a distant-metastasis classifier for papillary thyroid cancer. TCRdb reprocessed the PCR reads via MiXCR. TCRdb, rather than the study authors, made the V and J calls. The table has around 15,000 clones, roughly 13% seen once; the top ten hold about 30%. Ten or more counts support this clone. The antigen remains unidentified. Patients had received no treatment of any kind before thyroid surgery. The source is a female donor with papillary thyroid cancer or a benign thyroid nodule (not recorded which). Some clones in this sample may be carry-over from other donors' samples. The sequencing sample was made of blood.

The CDR3 region is CASSLNRGGTEAFF. Written as DNA, the CDR3 is TGCGCCAGCAGCTTGAACAGGGGAGGGACTGAAGCTTTCTTT. This rearrangement joins TRBV5-1 to TRBJ1-1; TRBD1 matches 7 bases. The CDR3 sequence is 14 residues long. The germline V gene encodes CDR1 SGHRS and CDR2 YFSETQ. Trimming at V came to 1 base and at J to 5 bases, leaving 5 bases not matched to a gene.